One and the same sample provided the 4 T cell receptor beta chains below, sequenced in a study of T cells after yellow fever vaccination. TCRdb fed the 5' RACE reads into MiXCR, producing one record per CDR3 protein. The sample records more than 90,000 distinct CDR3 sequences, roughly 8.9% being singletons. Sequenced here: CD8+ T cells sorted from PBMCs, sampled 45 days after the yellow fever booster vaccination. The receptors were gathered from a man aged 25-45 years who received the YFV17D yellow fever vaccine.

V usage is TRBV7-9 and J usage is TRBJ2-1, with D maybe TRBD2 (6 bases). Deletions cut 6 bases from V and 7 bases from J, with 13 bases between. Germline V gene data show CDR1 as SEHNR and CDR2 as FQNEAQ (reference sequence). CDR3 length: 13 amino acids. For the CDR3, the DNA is TGTGCCAGCAGATTGGGGACTCAGAATGAGCAGTTCTTC. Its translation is CASRLGTQNEQFF.

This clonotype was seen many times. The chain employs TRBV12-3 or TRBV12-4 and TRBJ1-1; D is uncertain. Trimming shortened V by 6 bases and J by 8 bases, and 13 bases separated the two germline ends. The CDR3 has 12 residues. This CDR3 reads CASSPDGAEAFF. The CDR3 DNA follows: TGTGCCAGCAGCCCCGACGGAGCAGAAGCTTTCTTT.

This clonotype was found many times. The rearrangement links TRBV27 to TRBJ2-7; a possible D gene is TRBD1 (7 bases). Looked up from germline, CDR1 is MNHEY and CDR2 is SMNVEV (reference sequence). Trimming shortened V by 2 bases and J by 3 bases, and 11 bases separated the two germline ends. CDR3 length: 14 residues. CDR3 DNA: TGTGCCAGCAGTTTAGCGGGACAGTTCTACGAGCAGTACTTC. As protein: CASSLAGQFYEQYF.

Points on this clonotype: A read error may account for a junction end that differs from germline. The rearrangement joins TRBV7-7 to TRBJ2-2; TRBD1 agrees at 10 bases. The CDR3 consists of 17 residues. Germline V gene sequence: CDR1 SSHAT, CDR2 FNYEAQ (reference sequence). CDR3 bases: TGTGCTAGCAGCTCCAGCAGGGACAGGGGGAACACCGGGGAGCTGTTTTTT. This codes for CASSSSRDRGNTGELFF.